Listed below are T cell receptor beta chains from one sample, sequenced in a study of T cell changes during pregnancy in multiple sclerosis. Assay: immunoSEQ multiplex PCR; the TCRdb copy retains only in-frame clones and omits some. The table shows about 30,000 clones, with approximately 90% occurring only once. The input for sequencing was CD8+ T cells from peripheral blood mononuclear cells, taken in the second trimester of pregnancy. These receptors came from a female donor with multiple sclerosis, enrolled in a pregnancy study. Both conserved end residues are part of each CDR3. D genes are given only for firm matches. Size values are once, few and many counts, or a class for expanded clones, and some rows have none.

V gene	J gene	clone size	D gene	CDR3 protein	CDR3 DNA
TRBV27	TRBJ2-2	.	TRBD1	CASSWGQGWTGELFF	TGTGCCAGCAGTTGGGGACAGGGTTGGACCGGGGAGCTGTTTTTT
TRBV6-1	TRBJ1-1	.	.	CASSEMPGTIMNTEAFF	TGTGCCAGCAGTGAAATGCCCGGGACAATCATGAACACTGAAGCTTTCTTT
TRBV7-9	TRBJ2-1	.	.	CASSFAGTKDRDEQFF	TGTGCCAGCAGCTTTGCCGGGACAAAAGATCGAGATGAGCAGTTCTTC
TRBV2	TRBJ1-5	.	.	CASKSHQGSNQPQHF	TGTGCCAGCAAATCGCACCAGGGTAGCAATCAGCCCCAGCATTTT
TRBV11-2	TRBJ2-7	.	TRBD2	CASSLGLDEQYF	TGTGCCAGCAGCCTTGGACTAGACGAGCAGTACTTC
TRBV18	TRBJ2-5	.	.	CASSPQTGGREETQYF	TGTGCCAGCTCACCTCAAACCGGGGGGCGTGAAGAGACCCAGTACTTC
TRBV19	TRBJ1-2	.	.	CASSIAVGDYTF	TGTGCCAGTAGTATAGCGGTCGGGGACTACACCTTC
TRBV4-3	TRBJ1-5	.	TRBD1	CASSQDRTGDQPQHF	TGCGCCAGCAGCCAAGATCGAACAGGGGATCAGCCCCAGCATTTT
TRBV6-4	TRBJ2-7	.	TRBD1	CASSPEGQSSYEQYF	TGTGCCAGCAGTCCCGAGGGACAGAGCTCCTACGAGCAGTACTTC
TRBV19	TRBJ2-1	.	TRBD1	CASRDRGRDEQFF	TGTGCCAGTAGGGACAGGGGGCGTGATGAGCAGTTCTTC
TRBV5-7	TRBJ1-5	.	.	CASSLGGAQHF	TGTGCCAGCAGCTTAGGGGGGGCCCAGCATTTT
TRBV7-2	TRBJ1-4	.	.	CASSLNRAEKLFF	TGTGCCAGCAGCCTAAACAGGGCTGAAAAACTGTTTTTT
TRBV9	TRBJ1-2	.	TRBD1	CASSAGTGDYGYTF	TGTGCCAGCAGCGCAGGGACAGGGGACTATGGCTACACCTTC
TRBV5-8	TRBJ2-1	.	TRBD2	CASSRTSSEQFF	TGTGCCAGCAGCCGGACTAGCAGTGAGCAGTTCTTC
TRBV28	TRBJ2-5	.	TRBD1	CASSSSGQAYGETQYF	TGTGCCAGCAGTTCTTCTGGACAGGCCTATGGAGAGACCCAGTACTTC
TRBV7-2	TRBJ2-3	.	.	CASSLVWGPRTDTQYF	TGTGCCAGCAGCTTAGTATGGGGCCCCCGCACAGATACGCAGTATTTT
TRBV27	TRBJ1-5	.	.	CASSRRREGGQPQHF	TGTGCCAGCAGTCGCCGGCGTGAGGGCGGGCAGCCCCAGCATTTT
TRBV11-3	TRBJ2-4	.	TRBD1	CASSDRDRGHIQYF	TGTGCCAGCAGCGACCGGGACAGGGGGCACATTCAGTACTTC
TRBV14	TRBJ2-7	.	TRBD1	CASSQDLVGGVIVYEQYF	TGTGCCAGCAGCCAAGATCTTGTAGGGGGCGTAATCGTCTACGAGCAGTACTTC
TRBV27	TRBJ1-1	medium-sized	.	CASSLSGAKRAFF	TGTGCCAGCAGTTTATCAGGGGCCAAACGAGCTTTCTTT
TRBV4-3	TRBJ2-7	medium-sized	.	CASSQGVRAGYEQYF	TGCGCCAGCAGCCAAGGGGTCAGGGCGGGATACGAGCAGTACTTC
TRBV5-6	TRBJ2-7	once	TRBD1	CASSSGGGQGNYEQYF	TGTGCCAGCAGCTCCGGAGGGGGACAGGGAAATTACGAGCAGTACTTC
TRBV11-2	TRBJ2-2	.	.	CASSSDSPELFF	TGTGCCAGCAGCTCGGACTCCCCGGAGCTGTTTTTT
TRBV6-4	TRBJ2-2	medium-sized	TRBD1	CASKQGSDTGELFF	TGTGCCAGCAAACAGGGGTCTGACACCGGGGAGCTGTTTTTT
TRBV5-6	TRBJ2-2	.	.	CASSSGWARTGELFF	TGTGCCAGCAGCTCAGGTTGGGCAAGGACCGGGGAGCTGTTTTTT
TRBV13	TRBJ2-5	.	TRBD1	CASSFGQGNYQETQYF	TGTGCCAGCAGCTTCGGACAGGGAAATTACCAAGAGACCCAGTACTTC
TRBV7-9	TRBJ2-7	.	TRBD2	CASSIGGGQKGFYEQYF	TGTGCCAGCAGCATCGGGGGGGGGCAGAAAGGTTTCTACGAGCAGTACTTC
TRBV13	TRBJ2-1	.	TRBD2	CASSSTSLEQFF	TGTGCCAGCAGCTCGACTAGCTTGGAGCAGTTCTTC
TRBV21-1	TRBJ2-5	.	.	CASGGGRVAHEGTQYF	TGTGCCAGCGGTGGGGGCAGGGTAGCCCACGAGGGGACCCAGTACTTC
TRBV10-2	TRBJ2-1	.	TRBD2	CASSLAGVTYNEQFF	TGCGCCAGCAGCCTAGCGGGGGTTACCTACAATGAGCAGTTCTTC
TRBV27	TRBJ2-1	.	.	CASSPDLARSNNEQFF	TGTGCCAGCAGTCCGGACCTAGCCAGAAGTAACAATGAGCAGTTCTTC
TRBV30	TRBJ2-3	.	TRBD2	CAWSGLAGGGTDTQYF	TGTGCCTGGAGTGGACTAGCGGGGGGAGGGACAGATACGCAGTATTTT
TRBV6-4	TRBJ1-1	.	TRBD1	CASSDGSGGSEAFF	TGTGCCAGCAGTGACGGGTCAGGGGGCTCTGAAGCTTTCTTT
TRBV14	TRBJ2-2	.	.	CASSQARGGGGELFF	TGTGCCAGCAGCCAAGCCAGGGGCGGAGGCGGGGAGCTGTTTTTT
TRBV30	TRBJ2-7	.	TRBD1	CAWSSGQVHGEQYF	TGTGCCTGGAGTTCGGGACAGGTTCATGGGGAGCAGTACTTC
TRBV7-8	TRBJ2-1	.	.	CASSLGGGSFNNEQFF	TGTGCCAGCAGCTTAGGAGGGGGATCGTTCAACAATGAGCAGTTCTTC
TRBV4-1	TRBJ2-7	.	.	CASSQDSQGYPYEQYF	TGCGCCAGCAGCCAAGATAGTCAGGGATACCCCTACGAGCAGTACTTC
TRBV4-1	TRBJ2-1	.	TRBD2	CASSLTLAGGHNEQFF	TGCGCCAGCAGCCTCACCTTAGCGGGGGGGCACAATGAGCAGTTCTTC
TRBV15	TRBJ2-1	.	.	CATSRRGGTPNEQFF	TGTGCCACCAGCAGAAGGGGGGGCACCCCCAATGAGCAGTTCTTC
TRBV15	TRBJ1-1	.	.	CATTEGGTEAFF	TGTGCCACCACGGAGGGAGGTACTGAAGCTTTCTTT
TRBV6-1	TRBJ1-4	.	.	CASSPVGGGNEKLFF	TGTGCCAGCAGCCCCGTTGGGGGGGGGAATGAAAAACTGTTTTTT
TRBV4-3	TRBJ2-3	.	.	CASSQVDFGAADTQYF	TGCGCCAGCAGCCAAGTCGATTTTGGGGCGGCAGATACGCAGTATTTT
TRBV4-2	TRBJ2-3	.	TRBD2	CASSLRTSGRTDTQYF	TGTGCCAGCAGCCTGCGGACTAGCGGGAGAACAGATACGCAGTATTTT
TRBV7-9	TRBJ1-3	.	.	CASMQGISGNTIYF	TGTGCCAGCATGCAGGGCATATCTGGAAACACCATATATTTT
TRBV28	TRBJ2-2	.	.	CASSFLRQANTGELFF	TGTGCCAGCAGTTTCCTCCGACAGGCGAACACCGGGGAGCTGTTTTTT
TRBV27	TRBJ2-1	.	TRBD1	CASSLTGTGQYNEQFF	TGTGCCAGCAGTTTAACCGGGACAGGACAGTACAATGAGCAGTTCTTC
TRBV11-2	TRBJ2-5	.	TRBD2	CASSLALAGQETQYF	TGTGCCAGCAGCTTAGCGCTAGCGGGGCAAGAGACCCAGTACTTC